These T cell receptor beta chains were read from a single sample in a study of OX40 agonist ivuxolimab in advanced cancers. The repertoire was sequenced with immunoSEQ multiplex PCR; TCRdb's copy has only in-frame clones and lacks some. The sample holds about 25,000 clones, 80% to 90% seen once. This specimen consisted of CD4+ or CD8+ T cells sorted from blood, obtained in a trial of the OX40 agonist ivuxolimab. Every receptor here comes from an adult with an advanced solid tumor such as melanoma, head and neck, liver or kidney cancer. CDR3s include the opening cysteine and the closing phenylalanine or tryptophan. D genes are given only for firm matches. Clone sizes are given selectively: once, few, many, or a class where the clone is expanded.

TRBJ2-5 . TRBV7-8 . TGTGCCAGCAGCTTAGCCTCACAGCCCAAGCAAGAGACCCAGTACTTC CASSLASQPKQETQYF
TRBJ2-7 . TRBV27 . TGTGCCAGCAGTATCCAACCGCCGGGACCGGGGATGGAGCAGTACTTC CASSIQPPGPGMEQYF
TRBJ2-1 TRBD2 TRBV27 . TGTGCCAGCAGTTTTTTGGGGGGGGGCAATGAGCAGTTCTTC CASSFLGGGNEQFF
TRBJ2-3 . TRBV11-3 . TGTGCCAGCAGCTCGATTACAGATACGCAGTATTTT CASSSITDTQYF
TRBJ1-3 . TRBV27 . TGTGCCAGCAGTCCCGCCCGGGGGGCGGGAAACACCATATATTTT CASSPARGAGNTIYF
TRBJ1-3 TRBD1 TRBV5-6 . TGTGCCAGCAGCTTGACAGGGGTCTCTGGAAACACCATATATTTT CASSLTGVSGNTIYF
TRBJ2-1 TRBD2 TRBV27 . TGTGCCAGCAGTTTGATAACTAGCGGGGTCGGCAATGAGCAGTTCTTC CASSLITSGVGNEQFF
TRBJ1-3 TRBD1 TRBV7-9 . TGTGCCAGCAGCTCGGACGACAGGGAATCTGGAAACACCATATATTTT CASSSDDRESGNTIYF
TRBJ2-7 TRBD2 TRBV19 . TGTGCCAGTAGTACCTACGGGCCCTTATATAGCGGGGGACCCTACGAGCAGTACTTC CASSTYGPLYSGGPYEQYF
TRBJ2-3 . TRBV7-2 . TGTGCCAGCAGCCCCGGTTGGGGGGATACGCAGTATTTT CASSPGWGDTQYF
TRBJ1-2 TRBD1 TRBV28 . TGTGCCAGCAGTCTTGGGACAGGGCCTGGCTACACCTTC CASSLGTGPGYTF
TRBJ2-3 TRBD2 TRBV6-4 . TGTGCCAGCAGTCACTATAGCGGGGGCGCAGATACGCAGTATTTT CASSHYSGGADTQYF
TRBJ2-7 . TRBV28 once TGTGCCAGCAGTTCCATGCCGGGACACTCCTACGAGCAGTACTTC CASSSMPGHSYEQYF
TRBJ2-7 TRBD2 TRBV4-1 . TGCGCCAGCAGCCAAGGCCCTAGCGGGAGCTACGAGCAGTACTTC CASSQGPSGSYEQYF
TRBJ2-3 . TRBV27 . TGTGCCAGCAGTTTAGGGGACGGGAGAGATACGCAGTATTTT CASSLGDGRDTQYF
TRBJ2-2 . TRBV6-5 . TGTGCCAGCAGTGGGACTCCCGGGAACACCGGGGAGCTGTTTTTT CASSGTPGNTGELFF
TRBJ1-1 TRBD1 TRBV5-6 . TGTGCCAGCAGCACACAGGGGGCGGGCACTGAAGCTTTCTTT CASSTQGAGTEAFF
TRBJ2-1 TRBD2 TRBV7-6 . TGTGCCAGCAGCGGGGGGACCGGGGGGGCTGAGCAGTTCTTC CASSGGTGGAEQFF
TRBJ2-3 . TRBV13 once TGTGCCAGCAACTCCCCGTTTGAAGATACGCAGTATTTT CASNSPFEDTQYF
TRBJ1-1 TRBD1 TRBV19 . TGTGCCAGTAGTCACACAGGGGACGGCACTGAAGCTTTCTTT CASSHTGDGTEAFF
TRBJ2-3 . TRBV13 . TGTGCCAGCAGCCCGAGCACACAAACCGCTAGCACAGATACGCAGTATTTT CASSPSTQTASTDTQYF
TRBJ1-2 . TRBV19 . TGTGCCAGTAGTATAGAGATGTTAGCAGGATATGGCTACACCTTC CASSIEMLAGYGYTF
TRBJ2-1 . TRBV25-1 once TGTGCCAGCAGTCCCTGGGGACGGGACAATGAGCAGTTCTTC CASSPWGRDNEQFF
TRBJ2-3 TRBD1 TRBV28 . TGTGCCAGCAGTTTAGAGGGGGCGCGGACAGATACGCAGTATTTT CASSLEGARTDTQYF
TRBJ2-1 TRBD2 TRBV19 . TGTGCCAGCTGGGGGGGTAGTTACAATGAGCAGTTCTTC CASWGGSYNEQFF
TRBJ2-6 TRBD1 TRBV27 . TGTGCCAGTGGGGACAGCCTCCCCTTAGGGGCCAACGTCCTGACTTTC CASGDSLPLGANVLTF
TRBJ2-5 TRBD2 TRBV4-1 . TGCGCCAGCAGCCCTCAAGCGGGAGAGGGGGAGACCCAGTACTTC CASSPQAGEGETQYF